This entry features one T cell receptor beta chain sequence. What it recognizes is unknown. The sample comes from a study of T cells in Graves' hyperthyroidism and ophthalmopathy. The CDR3 regions of TCR beta were amplified from RNA transcripts. Primed by the HTBI set, a first-round RT-PCR was run on the TCR CDR3. TCRdb reanalysed the multiplex PCR reads using MiXCR and keeps one entry per CDR3 protein. Among about 400,000 distinct CDR3 sequences, around a sixth were seen once, and the ten largest hold almost 8%. Newly diagnosed hyperthyroidism patients aged 18 to 65 years had disease lasting under 2 months. A patient was excluded if there was uncontrolled infection, other autoimmune disease, pregnancy or lactation. General study results and limits: Most clonotypes expanded in thyroid above 0.001 were likewise present in blood.

J gave up 3 bases and V 6 bases, and 7 bases lay outside the gene matches. The CDR3 is made up of 15 amino acids. Sequenced sample: blood. This receptor was identified in a woman between 18 and 30 years old with Graves' hyperthyroidism. The V call is TRBV12-3 or TRBV12-4, the J call TRBJ1-5; TRBD1 aligns across 8 bases. The CDR3: CASSGGQAYNQPQHF. CDR3 in DNA: TGTGCCAGCAGCGGGGGACAGGCATACAATCAGCCCCAGCATTTT.